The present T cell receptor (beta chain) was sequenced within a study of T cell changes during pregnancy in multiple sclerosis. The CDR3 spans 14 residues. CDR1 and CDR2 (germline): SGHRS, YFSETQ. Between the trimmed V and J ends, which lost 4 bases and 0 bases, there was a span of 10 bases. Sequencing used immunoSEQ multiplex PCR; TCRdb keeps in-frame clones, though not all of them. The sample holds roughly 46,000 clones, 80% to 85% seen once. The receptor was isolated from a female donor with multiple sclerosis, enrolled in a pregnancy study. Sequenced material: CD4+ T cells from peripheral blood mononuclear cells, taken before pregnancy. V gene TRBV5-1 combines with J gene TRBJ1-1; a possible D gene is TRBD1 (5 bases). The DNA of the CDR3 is TGCGCCAGCAGCCCTCAGGGTATGAACACTGAAGCTTTCTTT. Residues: CASSPQGMNTEAFF.